The rows below give T cell receptor beta chains drawn from one sample of a study of CD8 T cells in ankylosing spondylitis. MiXCR was run by TCRdb on the 5' RACE reads, yielding one entry per CDR3 protein. The data show approximately 200,000 distinct CDR3 sequences, with roughly 13% seen just once and roughly 9.6% held by the top ten. The sequenced material came from blood, either unsorted or a sorted T cell fraction (not recorded which). The receptors were sampled from a female donor with ankylosing spondylitis or in good health (not recorded which). Both conserved end residues are part of each CDR3. D genes are given only for firm matches. Clone sizes are given selectively: once, few, many, or a class where the clone is expanded.

v_call,j_call,clone_size,d_call,cdr3_aa,cdr3_nt
TRBV29-1,TRBJ2-7,many,TRBD2,CSVGSGNYEQYF,TGCAGCGTTGGGAGCGGGAACTACGAGCAGTACTTC
TRBV11-2,TRBJ1-1,many,TRBD1,CASSYTGGAEAFF,TGTGCCAGCAGTTACACAGGGGGGGCGGAAGCTTTCTTT
TRBV7-2,TRBJ2-2,few,.,CASTLSGDTGELFF,TGTGCCAGCACCCTATCCGGGGACACCGGGGAGCTGTTTTTT
TRBV6-1,TRBJ2-3,many,.,CASSFREGTDTQYF,TGTGCCAGCAGCTTCCGAGAGGGCACAGATACGCAGTATTTT
TRBV20-1,TRBJ2-7,few,.,CSATAQSNSYEQYF,TGCAGTGCCACGGCGCAGTCCAACTCCTACGAGCAGTACTTC
TRBV4-3,TRBJ1-2,many,.,CASSQDHAFGGRFGGYTF,TGCGCCAGCAGCCAAGATCACGCTTTCGGGGGGCGTTTTGGTGGCTACACCTTC
TRBV12-3/TRBV12-4,TRBJ2-7,many,.,CASSRDRSSYEQYF,TGTGCCAGCAGTCGAGACAGGAGCTCCTACGAGCAGTACTTC
TRBV7-6,TRBJ2-5,.,TRBD2,CASSLLSASGRGTQYF,TGTGCCAGCAGCTTATTAAGTGCTAGCGGGCGGGGGACCCAGTACTTC
TRBV11-3,TRBJ2-5,.,.,CASSIHRDETQYF,TGTGCCAGCAGCATTCACAGGGATGAGACCCAGTACTTC
TRBV5-1,TRBJ2-3,many,TRBD1,CASSSQGAGDTQYF,TGCGCCAGCAGCTCACAGGGGGCAGGAGATACGCAGTATTTT
TRBV7-2,TRBJ2-7,.,.,CASSLVERTASSYEQYF,TGTGCCAGCAGCTTAGTAGAGCGGACAGCCTCCTCCTACGAGCAGTACTTC
TRBV7-6,TRBJ2-3,many,TRBD1,CASSSGQGTDTQYF,TGTGCCAGCAGCTCGGGACAGGGCACAGATACGCAGTATTTT
TRBV2,TRBJ2-2,many,TRBD2,CASNPGLADTGELFF,TGTGCCAGCAATCCGGGACTAGCTGACACCGGGGAGCTGTTTTTT
TRBV7-8,TRBJ2-3,.,TRBD2,CASSIGLAGAADTQYF,TGTGCCAGCAGCATTGGACTAGCGGGAGCCGCAGATACGCAGTATTTT
TRBV4-3,TRBJ1-1,many,.,CASSQELGSEAFF,TGCGCCAGCAGCCAGGAACTTGGGTCCGAAGCTTTCTTT
TRBV6-1,TRBJ1-3,few,.,CASSPFPGALEGNTIYF,TGTGCCAGCAGTCCCTTCCCAGGGGCCCTGGAAGGAAACACCATATATTTT
TRBV5-5,TRBJ1-3,many,.,CASSPTVDTIYF,TGTGCCAGCAGCCCTACGGTGGACACCATATATTTT
TRBV5-1,TRBJ2-1,few,TRBD1,CASSLRQGEFGEQFF,TGCGCCAGCAGCTTAAGACAGGGGGAATTCGGTGAGCAGTTCTTC
TRBV7-2,TRBJ2-3,many,.,CASSPTTSTDTQYF,TGTGCCAGCAGCCCCACTACTAGCACAGATACGCAGTATTTT